The rows below give T cell receptor beta chains drawn from one sample of a study of T cells in Graves' hyperthyroidism and ophthalmopathy. TCRdb re-analysed the multiplex PCR reads in MiXCR, keeping a single row per CDR3 protein. Of a few hundred thousand distinct CDR3 sequences in the sample, roughly 50% were seen once. Sequenced material: peripheral blood or thyroid tissue (not recorded which). The source of these receptors is a woman aged 18-29 years with Graves' hyperthyroidism. Both conserved end residues are part of each CDR3. D genes are given only for firm matches. Clone size, where shown, is once, few, many, or a class for clones that have expanded.

clone_size: .
cdr3_length: 16
v_call: TRBV20-1
d_call: .
j_call: TRBJ2-7
cdr3_nt: TGCAGTGCTAGAGCCCCAGCTGTAGAGGGTCGCAATGAGCAGTACTTC
cdr3_aa: CSARAPAVEGRNEQYF

clone_size: few
cdr3_length: 18
v_call: TRBV6-4
d_call: TRBD2
j_call: TRBJ2-7
cdr3_nt: TGTGCCAGCAGTGACGGTCGACTAGCGGGAACGATGGCCTACGAGCAGTACTTC
cdr3_aa: CASSDGRLAGTMAYEQYF

clone_size: many
cdr3_length: 13
v_call: TRBV29-1
d_call: .
j_call: TRBJ1-2
cdr3_nt: TGCAGCGTTATTTGGGGCGCAGACTATGGCTACACCTTC
cdr3_aa: CSVIWGADYGYTF

clone_size: .
cdr3_length: 20
v_call: TRBV12-3/TRBV12-4
d_call: TRBD2
j_call: TRBJ2-5
cdr3_nt: TGTGCCAGCAGTTTCTGGGCAGGGGAACGTGGGACTAGCGGGAGGGAGACCCAGTACTTC
cdr3_aa: CASSFWAGERGTSGRETQYF

clone_size: .
cdr3_length: 13
v_call: TRBV10-3
d_call: .
j_call: TRBJ1-5
cdr3_nt: TGTGCCATCGGACTAGCGGGGCAAGAGACCCAGCATTTT
cdr3_aa: CAIGLAGQETQHF

clone_size: .
cdr3_length: 15
v_call: TRBV2
d_call: TRBD1
j_call: TRBJ1-2
cdr3_nt: TGTGCCAGCAGCCAAAGGGGGCTAACTAACTATGGCTACACCTTC
cdr3_aa: CASSQRGLTNYGYTF

clone_size: many
cdr3_length: 15
v_call: TRBV20-1
d_call: TRBD1
j_call: TRBJ1-5
cdr3_nt: TGCAGTGCTAGAGTGAGCGACAGGGTGATTCAGCCCCAGCATTTT
cdr3_aa: CSARVSDRVIQPQHF

clone_size: many
cdr3_length: 11
v_call: TRBV29-1
d_call: TRBD2
j_call: TRBJ2-7
cdr3_nt: TGCAGCGTTGGGCGGGAGTACGAGCAGTACTTC
cdr3_aa: CSVGREYEQYF

clone_size: .
cdr3_length: 14
v_call: TRBV20-1
d_call: TRBD2
j_call: TRBJ2-1
cdr3_nt: TGCAGTGCTACCAATCTAGCGGAGAGGAATGAGCAGTTCTTC
cdr3_aa: CSATNLAERNEQFF

clone_size: once
cdr3_length: 14
v_call: TRBV20-1
d_call: .
j_call: TRBJ2-7
cdr3_nt: TGCAGTGCAGGCTCGCTGGGCCGGGGCTACGAGCAGTACTTC
cdr3_aa: CSAGSLGRGYEQYF

clone_size: many
cdr3_length: 15
v_call: TRBV7-2
d_call: TRBD2
j_call: TRBJ2-7
cdr3_nt: TGTGCCAGCAGCTTTCGCCGGACGGGAGGGGACGAGCAGTACTTC
cdr3_aa: CASSFRRTGGDEQYF

clone_size: .
cdr3_length: 14
v_call: TRBV7-3
d_call: TRBD1
j_call: TRBJ1-1
cdr3_nt: TGTGCCAGCAGGAGACAGGGGGCGAGCACTGAAGCTTTCTTT
cdr3_aa: CASRRQGASTEAFF

clone_size: .
cdr3_length: 17
v_call: TRBV7-8
d_call: TRBD2
j_call: TRBJ2-7
cdr3_nt: TGTGCCAGCAGCTCAACGGGACTAGCGGGAGGGCCGGTCGAGCAGTACTTC
cdr3_aa: CASSSTGLAGGPVEQYF

clone_size: many
cdr3_length: 11
v_call: TRBV7-8
d_call: .
j_call: TRBJ1-1
cdr3_nt: TGTGCCAGCAGCTTGTTCACTGAAGCTTTCTTT
cdr3_aa: CASSLFTEAFF

clone_size: .
cdr3_length: 15
v_call: TRBV15
d_call: .
j_call: TRBJ2-7
cdr3_nt: TGTGCCACCTCCGCGGGACGGACCTCCTACAATGAGCAGTACTTC
cdr3_aa: CATSAGRTSYNEQYF

clone_size: many
cdr3_length: 13
v_call: TRBV10-3
d_call: .
j_call: TRBJ2-5
cdr3_nt: TGTGCCATCAGTCCAAATGACGAAGAGACCCAGTACTTC
cdr3_aa: CAISPNDEETQYF

clone_size: many
cdr3_length: 13
v_call: TRBV11-3
d_call: .
j_call: TRBJ1-2
cdr3_nt: TGTGCCAGCAGCTTTATCGCGGAGAATGGCTACACCTTC
cdr3_aa: CASSFIAENGYTF

clone_size: .
cdr3_length: 17
v_call: TRBV20-1
d_call: TRBD1
j_call: TRBJ1-1
cdr3_nt: TGCAGTGCTAGAGCGCAGGGGGCGGCCGCCGTGAACACTGAAGCTTTCTTT
cdr3_aa: CSARAQGAAAVNTEAFF

clone_size: .
cdr3_length: 16
v_call: TRBV3-1
d_call: .
j_call: TRBJ2-5
cdr3_nt: TGTGCCAGCAGCCAAAGTGTACAGGGCGATAGGGAGACCCAGTACTTC
cdr3_aa: CASSQSVQGDRETQYF

clone_size: few
cdr3_length: 13
v_call: TRBV11-2
d_call: .
j_call: TRBJ1-1
cdr3_nt: TGTGCCAGCGGGAATCTCATGAACACTGAAGCTTTCTTT
cdr3_aa: CASGNLMNTEAFF

clone_size: once
cdr3_length: 16
v_call: TRBV20-1
d_call: TRBD2
j_call: TRBJ2-1
cdr3_nt: TGCAGTGCTAGAAATAGCGGGAGGGTGCCCAACAATGAGCAGTTCTTC
cdr3_aa: CSARNSGRVPNNEQFF

clone_size: few
cdr3_length: 13
v_call: TRBV12-3/TRBV12-4
d_call: TRBD2
j_call: TRBJ2-7
cdr3_nt: TGTGCCAGCAGGCCGGGGGGAGCCTACGAGCAGTACTTC
cdr3_aa: CASRPGGAYEQYF

clone_size: many
cdr3_length: 12
v_call: TRBV6-5
d_call: .
j_call: TRBJ2-5
cdr3_nt: TGTGCCAGCAGTCAGATTCGGGAGACCCAGTACTTC
cdr3_aa: CASSQIRETQYF

clone_size: many
cdr3_length: 15
v_call: TRBV7-3
d_call: TRBD2
j_call: TRBJ2-5
cdr3_nt: TGTGCCAGCAGCACTAGCCGGGGGGAGGTTGAGACCCAGTACTTC
cdr3_aa: CASSTSRGEVETQYF

clone_size: .
cdr3_length: 12
v_call: TRBV19
d_call: .
j_call: TRBJ1-2
cdr3_nt: TGTGCCAGTAGTATAGATGGGTGGACAGCCACCTTC
cdr3_aa: CASSIDGWTATF

clone_size: few
cdr3_length: 8
v_call: TRBV6-6
d_call: .
j_call: TRBJ2-6
cdr3_nt: TGTGCCAGCAGTTACTCGACTTTC
cdr3_aa: CASSYSTF

clone_size: once
cdr3_length: 17
v_call: TRBV29-1
d_call: TRBD2
j_call: TRBJ2-6
cdr3_nt: TGCAGCGGTCGGACTAGCGGGAGGCTGGATGGGGCCAACGTCCTGACTTTC
cdr3_aa: CSGRTSGRLDGANVLTF

clone_size: many
cdr3_length: 15
v_call: TRBV12-3/TRBV12-4
d_call: TRBD1
j_call: TRBJ2-2
cdr3_nt: TGTGCCAGCAGCAAACAGGGGGCGTACACCGGGGAGCTGTTTTTT
cdr3_aa: CASSKQGAYTGELFF

clone_size: .
cdr3_length: 14
v_call: TRBV24-1
d_call: .
j_call: TRBJ2-3
cdr3_nt: TGTGCCACCAGTGATCCCAGGACCACAGATACGCAGTATTTT
cdr3_aa: CATSDPRTTDTQYF

clone_size: .
cdr3_length: 14
v_call: TRBV20-1
d_call: .
j_call: TRBJ2-7
cdr3_nt: TGCAGTGCTAGAGCCTCACATACTTACAATGAGCAGTACTTC
cdr3_aa: CSARASHTYNEQYF

clone_size: .
cdr3_length: 17
v_call: TRBV7-2
d_call: TRBD1
j_call: TRBJ1-4
cdr3_nt: TGTGCCAGCAGCCGGAACCCGGGGACAGGGAAGGGTGAAAAACTGTTTTTT
cdr3_aa: CASSRNPGTGKGEKLFF

clone_size: .
cdr3_length: 14
v_call: TRBV25-1
d_call: TRBD2
j_call: TRBJ2-5
cdr3_nt: TGTGCCAGCAGTGTAGCGGGAGGGTCTGGGACCCAGTACTTC
cdr3_aa: CASSVAGGSGTQYF

clone_size: .
cdr3_length: 17
v_call: TRBV20-1
d_call: .
j_call: TRBJ2-5
cdr3_nt: TGCAGTGCTAGTGGCCTCAATCCGGAGACAGGGAGGAAGACCCAGTACTTC
cdr3_aa: CSASGLNPETGRKTQYF

clone_size: many
cdr3_length: 14
v_call: TRBV24-1
d_call: .
j_call: TRBJ2-6
cdr3_nt: TGTGCCACCAGTGGTGGCTCTGGGGCCAACGTCCTGACTTTC
cdr3_aa: CATSGGSGANVLTF

clone_size: many
cdr3_length: 15
v_call: TRBV2
d_call: TRBD1
j_call: TRBJ1-1
cdr3_nt: TGTGCCAGCAGCAACCGACAGGGAGCGCGAACTGAAGCTTTCTTT
cdr3_aa: CASSNRQGARTEAFF

clone_size: few
cdr3_length: 16
v_call: TRBV4-3
d_call: .
j_call: TRBJ1-4
cdr3_nt: TGCGCCAGCAGCCAAGAGGGGGGCGGGAGTAATGAAAAACTGTTTTTT
cdr3_aa: CASSQEGGGSNEKLFF

clone_size: .
cdr3_length: 18
v_call: TRBV20-1
d_call: TRBD2
j_call: TRBJ2-3
cdr3_nt: TGCAGTGCTAGAGATCGGGGACTAGCGGGAGGTGCCCCAGATACGCAGTATTTT
cdr3_aa: CSARDRGLAGGAPDTQYF

clone_size: .
cdr3_length: 12
v_call: TRBV20-1
d_call: .
j_call: TRBJ2-7
cdr3_nt: TGCAGTGCCCAACAGGGTGGGGGCGAGCAGTACTTC
cdr3_aa: CSAQQGGGEQYF

clone_size: many
cdr3_length: 13
v_call: TRBV7-2
d_call: .
j_call: TRBJ2-2
cdr3_nt: TGTGCCAGCAGCTTAGACCGGCTCCGGGAGCTGTTTTTT
cdr3_aa: CASSLDRLRELFF

clone_size: .
cdr3_length: 14
v_call: TRBV6-1
d_call: .
j_call: TRBJ1-3
cdr3_nt: TGTGCCAGCAGTGTTTACCTATCCGGAAACACCATATATTTT
cdr3_aa: CASSVYLSGNTIYF

clone_size: .
cdr3_length: 14
v_call: TRBV12-5
d_call: .
j_call: TRBJ1-3
cdr3_nt: TGTGCTAGTGGTGGGGACATCTCTGGAAACACCATATATTTT
cdr3_aa: CASGGDISGNTIYF

clone_size: many
cdr3_length: 13
v_call: TRBV12-3/TRBV12-4
d_call: .
j_call: TRBJ1-2
cdr3_nt: TGTGCCAGCAGATCAGGTTTCGACTATGGCTACACCTTC
cdr3_aa: CASRSGFDYGYTF

clone_size: once
cdr3_length: 14
v_call: TRBV20-1
d_call: .
j_call: TRBJ2-3
cdr3_nt: TGCAGTGCCAGGTTCGGACTACGCACAGATACGCAGTATTTT
cdr3_aa: CSARFGLRTDTQYF

clone_size: once
cdr3_length: 15
v_call: TRBV12-3/TRBV12-4
d_call: .
j_call: TRBJ1-1
cdr3_nt: TGTGCCAGCAGACCTTTTCGGGAGGGAGGGAATGAGCAGTTCTTT
cdr3_aa: CASRPFREGGNEQFF

clone_size: many
cdr3_length: 18
v_call: TRBV12-3/TRBV12-4
d_call: .
j_call: TRBJ1-1
cdr3_nt: TGTGCCAGCAGTTTTTCGGGGAGGCTATGGAGACAGGCGGCTGAAGCTTTCTTT
cdr3_aa: CASSFSGRLWRQAAEAFF

clone_size: few
cdr3_length: 15
v_call: TRBV30
d_call: .
j_call: TRBJ1-5
cdr3_nt: TGTGCCTGGAGTCCGAGAGGGTTTAGCAATCAGCCCCAGCATTTT
cdr3_aa: CAWSPRGFSNQPQHF

clone_size: .
cdr3_length: 14
v_call: TRBV4-3
d_call: .
j_call: TRBJ1-2
cdr3_nt: TGCGCCAGCAGCCAAGTATTGGGGGACTATGGCTACACCTTC
cdr3_aa: CASSQVLGDYGYTF

clone_size: many
cdr3_length: 14
v_call: TRBV5-6
d_call: .
j_call: TRBJ2-5
cdr3_nt: TGTGCCAGCAGCTTCCGGACACCCCAAGAGACCCAGTACTTC
cdr3_aa: CASSFRTPQETQYF

clone_size: .
cdr3_length: 15
v_call: TRBV2
d_call: .
j_call: TRBJ2-2
cdr3_nt: TGTGCCAGCAGGAGGGGCACGGTGGACACCGGGGAGCTGTTTTTT
cdr3_aa: CASRRGTVDTGELFF

clone_size: many
cdr3_length: 14
v_call: TRBV5-1
d_call: .
j_call: TRBJ1-1
cdr3_nt: TGCGCCAGCAGCTTGTTATCGACAGCTACTGAAGCTTTCTTT
cdr3_aa: CASSLLSTATEAFF

clone_size: many
cdr3_length: 14
v_call: TRBV27
d_call: .
j_call: TRBJ2-2
cdr3_nt: TGTGCCAGCAGTTCCACGACGGGGGCCGGGGAGCTGTTTTTT
cdr3_aa: CASSSTTGAGELFF

clone_size: few
cdr3_length: 15
v_call: TRBV7-3
d_call: .
j_call: TRBJ2-5
cdr3_nt: TGTGCCTGGAGTCCGCAGGGTGATATCCAAGAGACCCAGTACTTC
cdr3_aa: CAWSPQGDIQETQYF

clone_size: many
cdr3_length: 15
v_call: TRBV5-1
d_call: TRBD1
j_call: TRBJ2-7
cdr3_nt: TGCGCCAGCAGCTTGCTGGACAGGGCCTACTACGAGCAGTACTTC
cdr3_aa: CASSLLDRAYYEQYF

clone_size: many
cdr3_length: 14
v_call: TRBV5-1
d_call: TRBD1
j_call: TRBJ2-7
cdr3_nt: TGCGCCAGCAGCCCGACAGGGGGTGTCGACGAGCAGTACTTC
cdr3_aa: CASSPTGGVDEQYF

clone_size: .
cdr3_length: 17
v_call: TRBV19
d_call: .
j_call: TRBJ2-7
cdr3_nt: TGTGCCAGTAGTATCGGTTTTATACAGGGTGGGAGGTACGAGCAGTACTTC
cdr3_aa: CASSIGFIQGGRYEQYF

clone_size: .
cdr3_length: 15
v_call: TRBV11-2
d_call: .
j_call: TRBJ1-2
cdr3_nt: .
cdr3_aa: CASSFYICRVYGYTF

clone_size: many
cdr3_length: 13
v_call: TRBV19
d_call: .
j_call: TRBJ1-1
cdr3_nt: TGTGCCAGTATGGGCGGAGACGGCACTGAAGCTTTCTTT
cdr3_aa: CASMGGDGTEAFF

clone_size: .
cdr3_length: 15
v_call: TRBV7-9
d_call: .
j_call: TRBJ1-2
cdr3_nt: TGTGCCAGCAGCGCTACAACAGGGTCCTCCTATGGCTACACCTTC
cdr3_aa: CASSATTGSSYGYTF

clone_size: many
cdr3_length: 12
v_call: TRBV13
d_call: .
j_call: TRBJ2-7
cdr3_nt: TGTGCCAGCAGCTTAGACAGGGCCGGGCAGTACTTC
cdr3_aa: CASSLDRAGQYF